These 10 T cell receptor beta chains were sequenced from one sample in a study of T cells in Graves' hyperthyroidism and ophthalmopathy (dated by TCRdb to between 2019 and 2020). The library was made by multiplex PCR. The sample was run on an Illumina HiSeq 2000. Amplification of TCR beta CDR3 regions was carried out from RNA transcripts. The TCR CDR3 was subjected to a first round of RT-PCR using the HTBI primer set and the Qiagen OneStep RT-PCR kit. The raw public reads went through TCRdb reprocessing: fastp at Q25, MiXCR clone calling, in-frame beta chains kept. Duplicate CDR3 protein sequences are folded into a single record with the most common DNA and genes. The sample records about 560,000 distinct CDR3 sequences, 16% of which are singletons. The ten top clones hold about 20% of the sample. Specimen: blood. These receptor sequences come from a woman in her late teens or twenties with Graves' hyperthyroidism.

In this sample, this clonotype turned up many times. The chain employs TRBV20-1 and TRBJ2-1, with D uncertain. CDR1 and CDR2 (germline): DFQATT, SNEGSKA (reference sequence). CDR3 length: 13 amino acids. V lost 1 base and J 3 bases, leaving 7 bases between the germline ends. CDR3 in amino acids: CSARGASYNEQFF. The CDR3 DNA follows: TGCAGTGCTAGAGGGGCCAGCTACAATGAGCAGTTCTTC.

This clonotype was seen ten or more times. CDR3 DNA: TGTGCCAGCAGCCCCAGGGGGATGGACACTGAAGCTTTCTTT. This translates into CASSPRGMDTEAFF. The gene calls are TRBV7-9 and TRBJ1-1; 7 bases map to TRBD1. This CDR3 spans 14 amino acids. Germline CDR1 and CDR2: SEHNR and FQNEAQ (reference sequence). Trimming cost V 5 bases and J 3 bases; bases outside gene matches: 6.

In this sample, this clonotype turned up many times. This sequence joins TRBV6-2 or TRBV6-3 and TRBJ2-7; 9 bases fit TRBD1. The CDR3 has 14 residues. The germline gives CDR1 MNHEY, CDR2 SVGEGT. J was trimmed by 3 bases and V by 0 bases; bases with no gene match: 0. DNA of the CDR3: TGTGCCAGCAGTTACTCGACAGGGGGCTACGAGCAGTACTTC. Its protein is CASSYSTGGYEQYF.

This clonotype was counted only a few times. In DNA form, the CDR3 reads TGTGCCAGCAGTTTACAGAGTCGGGGGGAGCTGTTTTTT. It is translated as CASSLQSRGELFF. J is TRBJ2-2 and V is TRBV11-3; D not resolved. CDR1 SGHNT and CDR2 YENEEA come from the germline V gene. V gave up 6 bases and J gave up 8 bases, with 13 bases separating them. The CDR3 extends over 13 amino acids.

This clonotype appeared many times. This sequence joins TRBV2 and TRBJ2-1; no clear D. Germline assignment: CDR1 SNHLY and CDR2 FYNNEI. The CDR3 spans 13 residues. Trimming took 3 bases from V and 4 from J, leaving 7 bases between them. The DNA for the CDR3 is TGTGCCAGCAGTGAGGCACCTTACAATGAGCAGTTCTTC. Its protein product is CASSEAPYNEQFF. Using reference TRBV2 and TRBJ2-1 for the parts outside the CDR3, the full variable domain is EPEVTQTPSHQVTQMGQEVILRCVPISNHLYFYWYRQILGQKVEFLVSFYNNEISEKSEIFDDQFSVERPDGSNFTLKIRSTKLEDSAMYFCASSEAPYNEQFFGPGTRLTVL.

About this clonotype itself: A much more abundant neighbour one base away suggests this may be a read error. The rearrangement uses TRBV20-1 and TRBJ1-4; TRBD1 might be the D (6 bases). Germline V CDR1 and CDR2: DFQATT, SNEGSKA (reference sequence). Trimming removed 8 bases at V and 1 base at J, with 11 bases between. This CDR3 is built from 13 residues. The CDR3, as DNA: TGCAGTTCGAGGGGGGTAACTAATGAAAAACTGTTTTTT. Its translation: CSSRGVTNEKLFF.

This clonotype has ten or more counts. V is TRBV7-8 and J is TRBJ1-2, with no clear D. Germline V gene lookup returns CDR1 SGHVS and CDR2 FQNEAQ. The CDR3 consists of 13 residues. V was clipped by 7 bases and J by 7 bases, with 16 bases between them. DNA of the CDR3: TGTGCCAGCACCCCCCGGGGAGAAGGTGGCTACACCTTC. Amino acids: CASTPRGEGGYTF.

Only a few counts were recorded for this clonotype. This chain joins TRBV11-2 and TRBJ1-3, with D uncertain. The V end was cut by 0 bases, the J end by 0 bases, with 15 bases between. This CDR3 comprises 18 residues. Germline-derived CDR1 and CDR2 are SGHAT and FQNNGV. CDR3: CASSLEGIATSSGNTIYF. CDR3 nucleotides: TGTGCCAGCAGCTTAGAGGGGATCGCTACGAGCTCTGGAAACACCATATATTTT.

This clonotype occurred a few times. CDR3 amino acids: CASSLFFWVAQRETNTGELFF. CDR3 bases: TGTGCCAGCAGCTTATTTTTCTGGGTGGCCCAGCGGGAGACGAACACCGGGGAGCTGTTTTTT. This rearrangement joins TRBV7-9 to TRBJ2-2; 8 nucleotides agree with TRBD2. V gave up 2 bases and J gave up 0 bases; unmatched junction bases: 17. The CDR3 runs to 21 residues. Germline V gene lookup returns CDR1 SEHNR and CDR2 FQNEAQ (reference sequence).

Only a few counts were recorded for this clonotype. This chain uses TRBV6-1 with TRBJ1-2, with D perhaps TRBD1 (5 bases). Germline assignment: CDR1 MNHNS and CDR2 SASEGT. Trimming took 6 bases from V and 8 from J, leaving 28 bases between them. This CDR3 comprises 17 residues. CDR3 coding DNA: TGTGCCAGCAGCTTGGACATTCAACAAGGGCCAAATCAAGGCTACACCTTC. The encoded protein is CASSLDIQQGPNQGYTF.